The sequence of this T cell receptor beta chain was determined in a study of blood T cells in healthy people across ages. With 0 bases removed from V and 4 bases from J, the gap between germline ends came to 7 bases. The CDR3 is 14 amino acids. Germline CDR1 LGHNA, CDR2 YNFKEQ. The study, taken as a whole, reports: TCR beta diversity, measured per million T cells, fell in a roughly linear way with age.

The use of a sample-barcoded 5' primer and a J-beta primer mix characterized a second PCR of 7 to 11 cycles. All cDNA molecules were each tagged by a template-switch adaptor with 12 random nucleotides. One entry per CDR3 protein, called by TCRdb with MiXCR from the 5' RACE reads. The data hold 1.2 million to 1.5 million distinct CDR3 sequences, with roughly 40% observed a single time. Donors gave roughly 9.1 milliliters of peripheral blood apiece. Isolation per sample recovered at least 7 million PBMCs. This clonotype was recorded a few times. Antigen: not known. The V gene is TRBV4-2, the J gene TRBJ1-5, with a tentative D call TRBD1 (5 bases). The receptor was isolated from a woman aged 18-29 years in good health. Material: blood. Here the CDR3 reads CASSQESGNQPQHF. The DNA for the CDR3 is TGTGCCAGCAGCCAAGAATCAGGGAATCAGCCCCAGCATTTT.